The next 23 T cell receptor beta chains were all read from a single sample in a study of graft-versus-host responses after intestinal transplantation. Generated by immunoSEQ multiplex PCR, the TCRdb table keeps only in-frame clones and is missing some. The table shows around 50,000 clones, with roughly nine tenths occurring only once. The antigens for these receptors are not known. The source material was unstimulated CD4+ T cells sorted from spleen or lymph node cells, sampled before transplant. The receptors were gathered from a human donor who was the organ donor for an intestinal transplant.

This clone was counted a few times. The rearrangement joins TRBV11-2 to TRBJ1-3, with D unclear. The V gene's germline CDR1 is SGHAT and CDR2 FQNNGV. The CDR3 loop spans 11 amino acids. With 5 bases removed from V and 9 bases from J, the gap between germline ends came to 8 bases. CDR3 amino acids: CASSQQSTIYF. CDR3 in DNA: TGTGCCAGCAGCCAACAGTCCACCATATATTTT. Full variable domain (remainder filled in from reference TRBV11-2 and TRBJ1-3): EAGVAQSPRYKIIEKRQSVAFWCNPISGHATLYWYQQILGQGPKLLIQFQNNGVVDDSQLPKDRFSAERLKGVDSTLKIQPAKLEDSAVYLCASSQQSTIYFGEGSWLTVV.

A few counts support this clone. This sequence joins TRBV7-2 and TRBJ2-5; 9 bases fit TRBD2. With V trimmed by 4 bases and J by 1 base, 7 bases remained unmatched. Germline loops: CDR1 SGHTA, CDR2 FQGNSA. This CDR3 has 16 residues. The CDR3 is CASSSQAGGAQETQYF. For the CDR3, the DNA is TGTGCCAGCAGCTCCCAGGCGGGAGGGGCCCAAGAGACCCAGTACTTC.

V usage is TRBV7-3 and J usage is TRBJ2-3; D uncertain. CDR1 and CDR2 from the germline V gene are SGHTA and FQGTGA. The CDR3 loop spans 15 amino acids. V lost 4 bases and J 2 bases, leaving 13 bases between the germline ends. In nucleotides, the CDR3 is TGTGCCAGCAGCTCCCACCCGGTAAACACAGATACGCAGTATTTT. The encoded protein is CASSSHPVNTDTQYF.

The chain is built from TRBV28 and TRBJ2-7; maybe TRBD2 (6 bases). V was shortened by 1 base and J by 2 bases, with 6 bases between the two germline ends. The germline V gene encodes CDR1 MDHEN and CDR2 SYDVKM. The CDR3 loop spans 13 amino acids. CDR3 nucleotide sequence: TGTGCCAGCAGTTTATCGGGGGCCTACGAGCAGTACTTC. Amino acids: CASSLSGAYEQYF. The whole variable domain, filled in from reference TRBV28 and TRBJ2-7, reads DVKVTQSSRYLVKRTGEKVFLECVQDMDHENMFWYRQDPGLGLRLIYFSYDVKMKEKGDIPEGYSVSREKKERFSLILESASTNQTSMYLCASSLSGAYEQYFGPGTRLTVT.

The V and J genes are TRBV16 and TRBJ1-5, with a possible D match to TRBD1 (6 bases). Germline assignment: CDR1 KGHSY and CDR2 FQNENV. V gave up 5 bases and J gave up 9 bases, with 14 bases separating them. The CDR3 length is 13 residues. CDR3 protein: CASSDDRPLPQHF. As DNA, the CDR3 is TGTGCCAGCAGCGACGACAGGCCTCTGCCCCAGCATTTT.

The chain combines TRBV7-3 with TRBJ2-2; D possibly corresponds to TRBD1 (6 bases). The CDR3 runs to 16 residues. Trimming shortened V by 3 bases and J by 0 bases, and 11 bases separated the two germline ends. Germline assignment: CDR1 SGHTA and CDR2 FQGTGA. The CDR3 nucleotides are TGTGCCAGCAGCTTTGGCAGGGGTCCGAACACCGGGGAGCTGTTTTTT. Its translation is CASSFGRGPNTGELFF. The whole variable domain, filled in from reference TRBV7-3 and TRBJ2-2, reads GAGVSQTPSNKVTEKGKYVELRCDPISGHTALYWYRQSLGQGPEFLIYFQGTGAADDSGLPNDRFFAVRPEGSVSTLKIQRTERGDSAVYLCASSFGRGPNTGELFFGEGSRLTVL.

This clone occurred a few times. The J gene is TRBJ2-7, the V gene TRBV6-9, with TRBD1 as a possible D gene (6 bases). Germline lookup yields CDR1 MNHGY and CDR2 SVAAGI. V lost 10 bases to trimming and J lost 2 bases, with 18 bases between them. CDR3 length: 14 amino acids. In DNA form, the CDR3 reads TGTGCCAACTCTACAGGGCTTTTTGCCTACGAGCAGTACTTC. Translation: CANSTGLFAYEQYF.

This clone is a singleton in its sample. The CDR3 is CASSSRQDPVLADYYEQYF. The CDR3 nucleotides are TGTGCCAGCAGCTCCCGGCAGGACCCGGTGCTAGCGGATTACTACGAGCAGTACTTC. This chain connects TRBV5-5 to TRBJ2-7; TRBD2 agrees at 7 bases. The V gene end was trimmed by 3 bases and the J gene end by 3 bases; junction bases not matched to a gene: 21. The CDR3 loop spans 19 amino acids. Germline CDR1 SGHKS, CDR2 YYEKEE (reference sequence).

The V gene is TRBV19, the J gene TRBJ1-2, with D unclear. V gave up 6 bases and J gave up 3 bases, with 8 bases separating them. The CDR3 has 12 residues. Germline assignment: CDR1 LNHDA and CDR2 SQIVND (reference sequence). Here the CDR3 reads CASRVADYGYTF. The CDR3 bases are TGTGCCAGTAGGGTCGCGGACTATGGCTACACCTTC. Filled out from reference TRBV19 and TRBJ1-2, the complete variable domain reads DGGITQSPKYLFRKEGQNVTLSCEQNLNHDAMYWYRQDPGQGLRLIYYSQIVNDFQKGDIAEGYSVSREKKESFPLTVTSAQKNPTAFYLCASRVADYGYTFGSGTRLTVV.

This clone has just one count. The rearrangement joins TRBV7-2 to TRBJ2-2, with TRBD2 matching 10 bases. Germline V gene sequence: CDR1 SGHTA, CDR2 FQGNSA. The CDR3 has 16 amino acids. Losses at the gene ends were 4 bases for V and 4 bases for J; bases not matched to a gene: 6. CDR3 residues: CASSSSGRVSTGELFF. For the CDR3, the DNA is TGTGCCAGCAGCTCGAGCGGGAGGGTTAGCACCGGGGAGCTGTTTTTT.

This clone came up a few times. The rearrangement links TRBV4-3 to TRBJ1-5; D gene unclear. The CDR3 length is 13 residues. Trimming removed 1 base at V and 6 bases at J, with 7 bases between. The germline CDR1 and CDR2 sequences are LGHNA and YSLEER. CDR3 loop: CASSQVRGQPQHF. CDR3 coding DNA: TGCGCCAGCAGCCAAGTGAGAGGTCAGCCCCAGCATTTT.

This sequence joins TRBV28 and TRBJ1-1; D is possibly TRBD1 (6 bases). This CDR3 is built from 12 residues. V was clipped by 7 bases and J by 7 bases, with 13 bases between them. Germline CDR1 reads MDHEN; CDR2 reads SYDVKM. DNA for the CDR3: TGTGCCAGCACCTCTCCGACAGGTGAAGCTTTCTTT. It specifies CASTSPTGEAFF.

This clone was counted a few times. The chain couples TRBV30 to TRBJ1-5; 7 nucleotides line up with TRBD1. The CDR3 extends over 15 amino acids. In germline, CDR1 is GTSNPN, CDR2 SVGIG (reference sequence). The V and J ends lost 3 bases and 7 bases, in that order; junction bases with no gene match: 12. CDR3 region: CAWRDKGAALQPQHF. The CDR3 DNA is TGTGCCTGGAGGGACAAGGGGGCCGCCCTACAGCCCCAGCATTTT.

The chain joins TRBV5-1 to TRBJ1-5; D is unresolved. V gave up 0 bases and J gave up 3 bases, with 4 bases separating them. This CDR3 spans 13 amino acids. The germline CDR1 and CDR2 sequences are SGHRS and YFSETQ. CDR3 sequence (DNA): TGCGCCAGCAGCTTGGCGTTCAATCAGCCCCAGCATTTT. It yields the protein CASSLAFNQPQHF.

The CDR3 loop is CAISVTGGQETQYF. The CDR3 DNA sequence: TGTGCCATCAGTGTGACAGGGGGCCAAGAGACCCAGTACTTC. V and J are TRBV10-3 and TRBJ2-5, with 9 bases lining up with TRBD1. The CDR3 has 14 amino acids. After removal of 4 bases from V and 1 base from J, the junction contained 1 base not matched to a gene. The germline V gene encodes CDR1 ENHRY and CDR2 SYGVKD.

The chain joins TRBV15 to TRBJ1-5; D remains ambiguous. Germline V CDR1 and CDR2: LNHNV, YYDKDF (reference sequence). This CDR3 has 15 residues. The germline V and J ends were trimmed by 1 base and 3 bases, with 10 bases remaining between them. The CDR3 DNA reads TGTGCCACCAGCAGAGGGAGGCTAGACAATCAGCCCCAGCATTTT. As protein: CATSRGRLDNQPQHF. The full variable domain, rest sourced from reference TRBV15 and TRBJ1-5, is DAMVIQNPRYQVTQFGKPVTLSCSQTLNHNVMYWYQQKSSQAPKLLFHYYDKDFNNEADTPDNFQSRRPNTSFCFLDIRSPGLGDTAMYLCATSRGRLDNQPQHFGDGTRLSIL.

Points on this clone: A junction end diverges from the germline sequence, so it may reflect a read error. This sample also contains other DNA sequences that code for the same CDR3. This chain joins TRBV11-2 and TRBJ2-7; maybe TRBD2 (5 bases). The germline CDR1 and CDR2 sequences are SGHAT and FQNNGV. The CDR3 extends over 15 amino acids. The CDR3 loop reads CASSLEAGKIYEQYF. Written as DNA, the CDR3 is TGCGCCAGCAGCTTAGAAGCCGGGAAGATCTACGAGCAGTACTTC.

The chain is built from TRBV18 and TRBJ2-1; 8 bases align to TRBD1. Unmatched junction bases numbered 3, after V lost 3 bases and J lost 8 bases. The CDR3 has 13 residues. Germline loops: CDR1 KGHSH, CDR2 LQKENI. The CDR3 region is CASSPGQGHEQFF. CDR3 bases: TGTGCCAGCTCACCCGGACAGGGCCATGAGCAGTTCTTC.

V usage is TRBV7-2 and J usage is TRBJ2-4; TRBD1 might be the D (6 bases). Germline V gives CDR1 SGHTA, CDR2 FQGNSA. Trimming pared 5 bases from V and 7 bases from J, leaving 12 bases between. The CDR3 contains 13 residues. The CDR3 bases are TGTGCCAGCAGCGAGAACAGGGTCAACATTCAGTACTTC. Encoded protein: CASSENRVNIQYF.

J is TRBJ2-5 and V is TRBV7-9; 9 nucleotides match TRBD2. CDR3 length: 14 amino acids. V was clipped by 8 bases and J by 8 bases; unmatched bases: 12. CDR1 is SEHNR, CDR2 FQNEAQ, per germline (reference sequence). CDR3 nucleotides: TGTGCCAGCTTTGGAGCGGGAGGAACACGAACCCAGTACTTC. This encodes CASFGAGGTRTQYF.

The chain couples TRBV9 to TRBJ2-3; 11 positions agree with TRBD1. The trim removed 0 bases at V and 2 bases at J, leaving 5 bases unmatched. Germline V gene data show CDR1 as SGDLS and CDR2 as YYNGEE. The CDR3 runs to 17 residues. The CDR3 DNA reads TGTGCCAGCAGCGTAGGGGGGACAGGGGGTTTCACAGATACGCAGTATTTT. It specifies CASSVGGTGGFTDTQYF.

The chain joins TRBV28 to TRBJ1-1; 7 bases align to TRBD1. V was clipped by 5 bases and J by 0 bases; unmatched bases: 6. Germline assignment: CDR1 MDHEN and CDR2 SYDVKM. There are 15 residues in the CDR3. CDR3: CASSQTGIMNTEAFF. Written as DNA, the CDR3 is TGTGCCAGCAGTCAGACAGGGATTATGAACACTGAAGCTTTCTTT. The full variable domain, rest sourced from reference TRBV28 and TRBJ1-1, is DVKVTQSSRYLVKRTGEKVFLECVQDMDHENMFWYRQDPGLGLRLIYFSYDVKMKEKGDIPEGYSVSREKKERFSLILESASTNQTSMYLCASSQTGIMNTEAFFGQGTRLTVV.

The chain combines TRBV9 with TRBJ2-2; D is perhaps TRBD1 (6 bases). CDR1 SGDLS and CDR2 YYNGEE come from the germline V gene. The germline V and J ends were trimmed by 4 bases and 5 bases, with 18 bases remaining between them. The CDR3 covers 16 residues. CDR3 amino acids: CASSPPPGVWTGELFF. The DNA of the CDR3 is TGTGCCAGCAGCCCCCCCCCAGGGGTCTGGACCGGGGAGCTGTTTTTT.